This T cell receptor (beta chain) is drawn from a study of cytomegalovirus exposure and HLA in healthy donors. Study-level information: The 100 million to 140 million unique TCR beta sequences, from about 190 million T cells, were found by an earlier analysis.

With 60 Vbeta and 13 Jbeta primers, the PCR was carried out. Sequencing was performed with immunoSEQ multiplex PCR; in TCRdb, only in-frame clones are kept and a portion is missing. The specimen's table records about 38,000 clones. Of note for this clone: Its target is unknown.

Trimming removed 2 bases from V and 3 bases from J, with 12 bases in between. CDR1 SGHNT and CDR2 YYREEE come from the germline V gene (reference sequence). The CDR3 sequence is 14 residues long. Study results and limitations: The study flagged 150 to 200 TCR beta chains as cytomegalovirus-associated. There were three CMV-associated chains whose specificity for CMV antigens was confirmed in vitro. When the data were analyzed later, several of the most significant clusters appeared to be linked to common viral pathogens.

The source of this sequence is a middle-aged man in good health and CMV-seropositive. Sequencing used PBMCs. V gene TRBV5-4 combines with J gene TRBJ2-7, with D perhaps TRBD2 (6 bases). The CDR3 DNA follows: TGTGCCAGCAGCTTAGCCGGGAGTCTCTACGAGCAGTACTTC. This gives the protein CASSLAGSLYEQYF.